This TCR beta chain was identified in a study of siplizumab effects on memory and regulatory T cells. V gave up 0 bases and J gave up 10 bases, with 13 bases separating them. The CDR3 spans 15 residues. Germline V gives CDR1 MNHNY, CDR2 SVGAGI (reference sequence). TCRdb's table, derived via immunoSEQ multiplex PCR, lists solely in-frame clones and lacks some. This table holds 70,000 to 95,000 clones, 95% to 97% found once. Study-wide points: Naive T cells looked more diverse than memory cells and looked like major alloresponse contributors. Some alloreactive sequences were traceable to unstimulated CD4+ memory cells, and siplizumab significantly reduced them. In controls, 26.9% of mappable alloreactive CD4+ clones were Treg-derived on average, versus roughly 63% with siplizumab. Most alloreactive clones went unmapped to unstimulated subsets; only a minor fraction mapped.

With regard to this clone: Its antigen is undetermined.

The sample consisted of naive CD4+ T cells sorted from blood. The clonotype comes from a human donor in good health. The gene calls are TRBV6-6 and TRBJ1-6; D might be TRBD1 (5 bases). The CDR3 sequence is CASSYSDRVESPLHF. As DNA, the CDR3 is TGTGCCAGCAGTTACTCAGACAGAGTTGAATCACCCCTCCACTTT.